This T cell receptor beta chain was sequenced in a study of OX40 agonist ivuxolimab in advanced cancers. Background on the study: Allowance was made for prior anti-PD-1, anti-PD-L1 or anti-CTLA-4 therapy, and about 40% had some. Study-wide findings and caveats: Low normalized T-cell clonal expansion was also seen in some nonresponders.

V was shortened by 7 bases and J by 2 bases, with 13 bases between the two germline ends. There are 14 residues in the CDR3. The germline V gene encodes CDR1 SNHLY and CDR2 FYNNEI. Produced via immunoSEQ multiplex PCR; TCRdb's table is partial and in-frame only. This sample yields approximately 50,000 clones, of which 85% to 90% are seen a single time; about 0.8% belongs to the top ten. With regard to this clone: Its antigen is not identified.

Autoimmune disease history or systemic immunosuppression disqualified patients. At baseline, cycle 4 day 1, and cycle 7 day 1, blood was sampled. The starting material was CD4+ or CD8+ T cells sorted from blood, obtained in a trial of the OX40 agonist ivuxolimab. The TCR sequence derives from an adult with an advanced solid tumor such as melanoma, head and neck, liver or kidney cancer. J is TRBJ2-3 and V is TRBV2, with D tentatively TRBD1 or TRBD2 (5 bases each). This CDR3 is CASKPGRLTDTQYF. In DNA form, the CDR3 reads TGTGCCAGCAAACCGGGACGACTCACAGATACGCAGTATTTT.